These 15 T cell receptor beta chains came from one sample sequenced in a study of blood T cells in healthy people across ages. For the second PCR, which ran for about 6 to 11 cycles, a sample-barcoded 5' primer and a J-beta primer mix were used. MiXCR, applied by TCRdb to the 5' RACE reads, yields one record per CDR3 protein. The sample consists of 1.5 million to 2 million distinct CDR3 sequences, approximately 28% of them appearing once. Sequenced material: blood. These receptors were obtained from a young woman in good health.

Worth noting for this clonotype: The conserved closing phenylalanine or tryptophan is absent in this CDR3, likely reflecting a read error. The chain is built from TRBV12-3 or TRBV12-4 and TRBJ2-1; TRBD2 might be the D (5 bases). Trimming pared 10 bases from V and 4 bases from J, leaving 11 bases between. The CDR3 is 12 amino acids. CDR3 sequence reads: CATKRDYNEQFV. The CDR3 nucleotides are TGTGCCACCAAGAGGGATTACAATGAGCAGTTCGTC.

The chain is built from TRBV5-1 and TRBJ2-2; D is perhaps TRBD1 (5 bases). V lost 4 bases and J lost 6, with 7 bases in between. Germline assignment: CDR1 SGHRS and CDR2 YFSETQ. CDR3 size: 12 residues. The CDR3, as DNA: TGCGCCAGCAGCCTACAGGCCGGGGAGCTGTTTTTT. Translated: CASSLQAGELFF.

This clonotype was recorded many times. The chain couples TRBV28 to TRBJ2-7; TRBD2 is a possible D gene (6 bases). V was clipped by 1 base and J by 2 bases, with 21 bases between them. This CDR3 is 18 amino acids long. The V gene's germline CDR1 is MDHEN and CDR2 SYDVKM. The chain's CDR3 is CASSLFLRGLRSTYEQYF. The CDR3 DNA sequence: TGTGCCAGCAGTTTATTCCTCCGGGGACTCAGGAGCACCTACGAGCAGTACTTC.

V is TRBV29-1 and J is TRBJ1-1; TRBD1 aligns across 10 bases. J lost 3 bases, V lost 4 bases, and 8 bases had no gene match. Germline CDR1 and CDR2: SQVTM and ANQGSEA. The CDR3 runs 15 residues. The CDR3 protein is CSVVVPGTGDTEAFF. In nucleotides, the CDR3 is TGCAGCGTTGTCGTCCCAGGGACAGGGGACACTGAAGCTTTCTTT.

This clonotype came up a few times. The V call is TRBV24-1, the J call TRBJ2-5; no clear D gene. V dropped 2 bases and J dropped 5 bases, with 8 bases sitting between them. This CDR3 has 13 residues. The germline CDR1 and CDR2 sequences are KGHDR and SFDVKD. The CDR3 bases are TGTGCCACCAGTGATTCCTTCCACGAGACCCAGTACTTC. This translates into CATSDSFHETQYF.

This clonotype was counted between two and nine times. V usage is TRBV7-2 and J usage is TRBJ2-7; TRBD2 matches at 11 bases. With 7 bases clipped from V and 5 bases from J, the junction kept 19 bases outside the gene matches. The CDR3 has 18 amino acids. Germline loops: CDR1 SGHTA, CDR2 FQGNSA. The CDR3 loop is CASNTDVAGGPFPHEQYF. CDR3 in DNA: TGTGCCAGCAACACAGACGTAGCGGGAGGGCCATTCCCCCACGAGCAGTACTTC.

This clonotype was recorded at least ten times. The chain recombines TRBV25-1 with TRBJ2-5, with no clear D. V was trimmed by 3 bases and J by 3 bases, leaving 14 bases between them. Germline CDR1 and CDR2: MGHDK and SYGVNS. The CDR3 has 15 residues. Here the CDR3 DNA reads TGTGCCAGCAGTGATAAAGAGTTCAGAGAAGAGACCCAGTACTTC. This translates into CASSDKEFREETQYF. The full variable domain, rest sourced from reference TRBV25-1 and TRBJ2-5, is EADIYQTPRYLVIGTGKKITLECSQTMGHDKMYWYQQDPGMELHLIHYSYGVNSTEKGDLSSESTVSRIRTEHFPLTLESARPSHTSQYLCASSDKEFREETQYFGPGTRLLVL.

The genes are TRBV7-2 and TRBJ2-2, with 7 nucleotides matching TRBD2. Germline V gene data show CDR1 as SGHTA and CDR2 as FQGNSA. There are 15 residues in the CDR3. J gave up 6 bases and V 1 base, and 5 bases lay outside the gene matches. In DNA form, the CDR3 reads TGTGCCAGCAGCTTAGGGACTAGTGGGCCCGGGGAGCTGTTTTTT. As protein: CASSLGTSGPGELFF.

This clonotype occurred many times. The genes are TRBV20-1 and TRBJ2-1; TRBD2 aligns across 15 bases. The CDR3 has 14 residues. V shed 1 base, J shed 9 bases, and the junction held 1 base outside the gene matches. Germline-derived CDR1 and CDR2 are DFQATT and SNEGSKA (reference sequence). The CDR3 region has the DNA TGCAGTGCTAGAGGGGGACTAGCGGGGGGTGAGCAGTTCTTC. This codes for CSARGGLAGGEQFF.

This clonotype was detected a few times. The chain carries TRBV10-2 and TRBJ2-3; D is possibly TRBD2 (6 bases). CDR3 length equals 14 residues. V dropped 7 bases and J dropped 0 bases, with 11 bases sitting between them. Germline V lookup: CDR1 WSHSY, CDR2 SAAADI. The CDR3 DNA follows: TGCGCCAGCACCGGAGGGGAGAGCACAGATACGCAGTATTTT. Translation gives CASTGGESTDTQYF.

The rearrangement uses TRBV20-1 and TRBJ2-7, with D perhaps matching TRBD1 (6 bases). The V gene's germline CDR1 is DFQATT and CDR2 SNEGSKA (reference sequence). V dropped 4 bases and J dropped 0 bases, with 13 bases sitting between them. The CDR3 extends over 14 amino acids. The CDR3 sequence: CSAKGGPSSYEQYF. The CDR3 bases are TGCAGTGCTAAAGGGGGTCCGAGCTCCTACGAGCAGTACTTC.

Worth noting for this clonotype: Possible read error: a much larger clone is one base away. CDR3 nucleotide sequence: TGCGCCAGCAGCCAAGATCCGGCAGAACCCTCCTACGAGCAGTACTTC. It yields the protein CASSQDPAEPSYEQYF. V is TRBV4-1 and J is TRBJ2-7; D gene ambiguous. Germline lookup yields CDR1 MGHRA and CDR2 YSYEKL. This CDR3 spans 16 amino acids. Between the trimmed V and J ends, which lost 0 bases and 0 bases, there was a span of 12 bases.

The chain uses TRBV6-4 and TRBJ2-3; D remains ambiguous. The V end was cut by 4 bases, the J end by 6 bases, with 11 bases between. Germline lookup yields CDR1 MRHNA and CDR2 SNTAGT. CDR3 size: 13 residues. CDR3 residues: CASSVSVEDTQYF. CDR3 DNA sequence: TGTGCCAGCAGTGTATCCGTTGAGGATACGCAGTATTTT.

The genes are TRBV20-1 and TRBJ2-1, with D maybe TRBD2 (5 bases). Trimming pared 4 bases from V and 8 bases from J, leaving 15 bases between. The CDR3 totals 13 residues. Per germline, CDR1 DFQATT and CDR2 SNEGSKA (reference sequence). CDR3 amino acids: CSATVPGSHEQFF. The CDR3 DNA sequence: TGCAGTGCTACCGTCCCGGGGAGCCATGAGCAGTTCTTC.

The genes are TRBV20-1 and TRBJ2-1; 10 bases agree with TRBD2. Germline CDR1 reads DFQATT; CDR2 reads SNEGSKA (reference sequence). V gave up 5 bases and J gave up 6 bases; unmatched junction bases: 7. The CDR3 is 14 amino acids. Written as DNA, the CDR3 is TGCAGTGCTTTAGCGGGAGGAGGATGCAATGAGCAGTTCTTC. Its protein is CSALAGGGCNEQFF.